This T cell receptor (beta chain) was recorded in a study of cytomegalovirus exposure and HLA in healthy donors. Study-wide background: In a previous analysis, 100 million to 140 million unique TCR beta sequences were found from 150 million to 200 million T cells. Roughly 92 million unique TCRs, all from HLA-typed donors, were included in an early release of the data.

The CDR3 contains 20 residues. V gave up 1 base and J gave up 2 bases; unmatched junction bases: 20. Germline CDR1 is SGHRS and CDR2 is YFSETQ. It was with 60 Vbeta and 13 Jbeta primers that the PCR ran. Measured with immunoSEQ multiplex PCR; TCRdb has only the in-frame clones, and not every one. The table lists 150,000 to 200,000 clones, over 60% of them singletons. The chain links TRBV5-1 to TRBJ1-2; 7 positions match TRBD1. The receptor was derived from a woman aged 40 to 50 in good health and CMV-seronegative. Sequenced material: PBMCs. The CDR3 loop reads CASSLTLWSVPGTANYGYTF. The DNA for the CDR3 is TGCGCCAGCAGCTTGACGCTTTGGTCAGTTCCCGGGACAGCCAACTATGGCTACACCTTC.